This T cell receptor beta chain originates from a study of OX40 agonist ivuxolimab in advanced cancers. On the study more broadly: Hepatocellular carcinoma, melanoma, renal cell or head and neck cancer was diagnosed in the dose-escalation patients. The study's findings and limits: Some nonresponders additionally presented with little normalized T-cell clonal expansion.

In the case of this clone: Its matching antigen is unknown.

The repertoire was sequenced with immunoSEQ multiplex PCR; TCRdb's copy has only in-frame clones and lacks some. The sample holds roughly 70,000 clones, around 84% seen once. This sample comprised CD4+ or CD8+ T cells sorted from blood, obtained in a trial of the OX40 agonist ivuxolimab. This TCR derives from an adult with an advanced solid tumor such as melanoma, head and neck, liver or kidney cancer.

CDR3 residues: CASSLREGTEAFF. CDR3 bases: TGTGCCAGCAGTCTCAGGGAGGGCACTGAAGCTTTCTTT. The chain joins TRBV6-5 to TRBJ1-1; D perhaps matches TRBD1 (5 bases). V was cut by 5 bases and J by 4 bases, with 11 bases left in between. Germline CDR1 is MNHEY and CDR2 is SVGAGI. CDR3 length equals 13 residues.